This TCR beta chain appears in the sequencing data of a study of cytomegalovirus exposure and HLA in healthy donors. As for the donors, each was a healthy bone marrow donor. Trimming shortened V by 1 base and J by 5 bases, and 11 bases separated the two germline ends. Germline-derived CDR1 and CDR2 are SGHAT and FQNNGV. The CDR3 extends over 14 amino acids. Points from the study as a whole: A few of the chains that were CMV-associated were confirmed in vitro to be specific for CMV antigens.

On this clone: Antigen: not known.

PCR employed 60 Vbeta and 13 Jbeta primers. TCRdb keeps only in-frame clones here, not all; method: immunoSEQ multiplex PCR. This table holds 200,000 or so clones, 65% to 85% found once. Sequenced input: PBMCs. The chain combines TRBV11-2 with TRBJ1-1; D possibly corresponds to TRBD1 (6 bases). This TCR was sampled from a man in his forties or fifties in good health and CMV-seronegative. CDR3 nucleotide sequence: TGTGCCAGCAGCTTAGGGGGGCTTGGAACTGAAGCTTTCTTT. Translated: CASSLGGLGTEAFF.